The present T cell receptor (beta chain) was sequenced within a study of cytomegalovirus exposure and HLA in healthy donors. The CDR3 length is 13 residues. Germline V gene sequence: CDR1 MNHNS, CDR2 SASEGT. The trim removed 4 bases at V and 5 bases at J, leaving 4 bases unmatched. PCR employed 60 Vbeta and 13 Jbeta primers. The method was immunoSEQ multiplex PCR; TCRdb's version includes in-frame clones alone and lacks a portion of them. The table lists about 120,000 clones, 79% of them singletons. The V gene is TRBV6-1, the J gene TRBJ1-2, with TRBD1 identical over 7 bases. This TCR came from a man aged 25-40 years in good health and CMV-seropositive. The specimen was PBMCs. CDR3 nucleotide sequence: TGTGCCAGCAGTGGGCAGGGGGGTTATGGCTACACCTTC. It specifies CASSGQGGYGYTF.